This T cell receptor beta chain was sequenced during a study of early T cells in non-severe SARS-CoV-2 infection. Study in general: The input, bulk RNA from unsorted whole blood, was sequenced, and chains were unpaired.

Individual cDNA molecules were tagged with unique molecular identifiers. TCRdb ran MiXCR on the 5' RACE reads and lists one entry per CDR3 protein. The sample lists 57,000 or so distinct CDR3 sequences; approximately 12% were seen once. Germline V gene data show CDR1 as SGHNT and CDR2 as YYREEE (reference sequence). Trimming took 4 bases from V and 2 from J; bases not matched to a gene: 7. The CDR3 has 16 residues. The chain employs TRBV5-4 and TRBJ2-3, with TRBD2 identical over 10 bases. The TCR originated in an adult who was a healthcare worker with PCR-confirmed SARS-CoV-2 infection or an uninfected control (not recorded which). The donor label of this sample is uncertain. Material: whole blood, obtained at baseline. CDR3 region: CASSQRGGGLTDTQYF. The CDR3 coding sequence is TGTGCCAGCAGCCAGCGGGGGGGAGGCCTCACAGATACGCAGTATTTT.